The 2 T cell receptor beta chains below come from one sample, sequenced in a study of cytomegalovirus exposure and HLA in healthy donors. The PCR used 60 Vbeta and 13 Jbeta primers. Here immunoSEQ multiplex PCR was the method, and the copy in TCRdb shows in-frame clones only, minus some. The table has almost 95,000 clones, around 66% seen once; the top ten hold around 4.2%. The specimen sequenced was PBMCs. The receptors stem from a man in his thirties or forties in good health and CMV-seronegative.

The chain couples TRBV13 to TRBJ2-5, with D possibly matching TRBD2 (6 bases). V was cut by 2 bases and J by 5 bases, with 15 bases left in between. The CDR3 loop spans 15 amino acids. The germline V gene encodes CDR1 PRHDT and CDR2 FYEKMQ (reference sequence). The CDR3 nucleotides read TGTGCCAGCAGCTTACGGGGGTCGGTTTGGGAGACCCAGTACTTC. Translated, it gives CASSLRGSVWETQYF.

CDR3 nucleotide sequence: TGTGCCAGCAGCGTAGACGGAGTTACCGGGGAGCTGTTTTTT. Protein product: CASSVDGVTGELFF. This chain uses TRBV9 with TRBJ2-2; D gene unclear. This CDR3 is 14 amino acids long. Per the germline V gene, CDR1 is SGDLS and CDR2 is YYNGEE. V lost 0 bases and J 5 bases, leaving 8 bases between the germline ends.